This T cell receptor beta chain comes out of a study of blood T cell repertoires in COVID-19. The V end was cut by 5 bases, the J end by 0 bases, with 15 bases between. The V gene's germline CDR1 is SGHRS and CDR2 YFSETQ. This CDR3 spans 15 amino acids. Libraries were prepared by immunoSEQ multiplex PCR; TCRdb keeps only in-frame clonotypes and omits some of them. The sample consists of some 460,000 clones, approximately 90% of them appearing once. Residents of about 25 US areas, aged roughly 18 to 89 years, made up the participants. The sample was PBMCs or T cells enriched from blood (not recorded which). The rearrangement links TRBV5-1 to TRBJ2-7; possible D gene TRBD1, 5 bases. This receptor was identified in a woman younger than 30 with acute COVID-19. For the CDR3, the DNA is TGCGCCAGCAGTTTCCAGGACACATACTCCTACGAGCAGTACTTC. Amino acids: CASSFQDTYSYEQYF.